This T cell receptor (beta chain) was sequenced during a study of tumor and adjacent non-tumor tissue in lung cancer. The wider study: There were some 12 adenocarcinoma, a couple of squamous cell carcinoma and 1 small cell lung cancer cases. The study, taken as a whole, reports: TCR diversity was significantly greater in tumor than normal lung tissue.

No cell sorting was done before RNA was extracted from the tissue. Chemotherapy-naive patients with new lung cancer underwent thoracic surgery in China, August–November 2014. A modified ARM-PCR protocol with three rounds of nested PCR amplified TCRbeta. MiXCR, run by TCRdb on the multiplex PCR reads, gives a single entry per CDR3 protein. Of roughly 93,000 distinct CDR3 sequences detected, about 70% appear once; the ten largest clones hold approximately 20%. A word on this clonotype: Its antigen is still unknown. At one end, the junction sequence differs from germline, possibly due to a read error.

The CDR3 spans 14 residues. The germline V gene has CDR1 SGHAT and CDR2 FQDESV (reference sequence). V gene TRBV11-1 combines with J gene TRBJ2-5; 8 bases align to TRBD1. The sequenced material came from lung tumor tissue. The receptor comes from a man in his sixties with non-small cell lung cancer. The CDR3 bases are TGTGCCAACAGCTCTGGACAGGGCCAAGAGACCAAGTACTTC. Its protein product is CANSSGQGQETKYF.